The following is a T cell receptor beta chain sequence with its context. This entry belongs to a study of cytomegalovirus exposure and HLA in healthy donors. It was with 60 Vbeta and 13 Jbeta primers that the PCR ran. The table came from immunoSEQ multiplex PCR; TCRdb's copy has only in-frame clones and leaves some out. The sample shows around 200,000 clones, 70% to 75% of them seen only once. The receptor comes from a woman aged 25 to 45 in good health and CMV-seropositive. Sequencing was carried out using PBMCs.

The CDR3 DNA follows: TGTGCCAGCAGTGAGGAGACAGGGGGCGAGCAGTACTTC. It translates to CASSEETGGEQYF. The chain uses TRBV25-1 and TRBJ2-5; 9 nucleotides agree with TRBD1. Near its end, the DNA agrees better with TRBJ2-7, so the J call may be wrong. This CDR3 is built from 13 residues. Per germline, CDR1 MGHDK and CDR2 SYGVNS.